Here is one T cell receptor beta chain with its context. Antigen unknown. No infections or other immune events were documented during collection. TCRdb's table, derived via immunoSEQ multiplex PCR, lists solely in-frame clones and lacks some. The profile shows around 85,000 clones, approximately 90% of them singletons. From germline, CDR1 is SGHNT and CDR2 YYREEE (reference sequence). The ends lost 3 bases at V and 4 bases at J; junction bases unmatched: 7. There are 15 residues in the CDR3. The data originate from a study of identifying expanded T cells in peripheral blood. Whole-study findings and limits: Over approximately two and four weeks, about 15 and 18 clones changed, versus approximately 1.2 between replicates.

This clonotype originated in a person aged 18 to 70 in good health. This chain links TRBV5-4 with TRBJ1-1, with 9 positions matching TRBD1. The sample taken for sequencing was blood. The DNA of the CDR3 is TGTGCCAGCAGCTCGGGACAGGGACGAACCACTGAAGCTTTCTTT. It codes for CASSSGQGRTTEAFF. The complete variable domain, with remaining parts taken from reference TRBV5-4 and TRBJ1-1, reads ETGVTQSPTHLIKTRGQQVTLRCSSQSGHNTVSWYQQALGQGPQFIFQYYREEENGRGNFPPRFSGLQFPNYSSELNVNALELDDSALYLCASSSGQGRTTEAFFGQGTRLTVV.